The table lists the clone carrying this TCR beta chain with a few counts. The antigen is undetermined. The data stem from a study of blood T cells in healthy people across ages. At the level of the study: The template switching approach captured approximately one barcoded beta molecule for every two T cells. Whole-study results and caveats: Bulk PBMC profiling left naive and antigen-experienced comparisons inconclusive. Higher diversity and more naive CD4+ cells were features of long-lived donors, compared to aged donors.

The authors ran a second PCR of about 7 to 11 cycles using a sample-barcoded 5' primer and a J-beta primer mix. Via MiXCR, TCRdb re-called the 5' RACE reads, giving one row per CDR3 protein. This repertoire shows approximately 900,000 distinct CDR3 sequences, roughly 28% found once; its top ten account for about 9.4%. CDR1 is KGHSH, CDR2 LQKENI, per germline. The CDR3 extends over 15 amino acids. V was shortened by 3 bases and J by 5 bases, with 16 bases between the two germline ends. A further study also used this sample, focusing on T cells of mothers and their children. From that second work: Mothers yielded over 10 million CDR3 reads, children some 2.8 million each.

The TCR comes from a woman in her 40s in good health. The specimen sequenced was blood. The rearrangement joins TRBV18 to TRBJ2-5; TRBD1 might be the D (5 bases). The CDR3 DNA sequence: TGTGCCAGCTCACCCGACCCGGGTCCAGGGGAGACCCAGTACTTC. Its translation: CASSPDPGPGETQYF.